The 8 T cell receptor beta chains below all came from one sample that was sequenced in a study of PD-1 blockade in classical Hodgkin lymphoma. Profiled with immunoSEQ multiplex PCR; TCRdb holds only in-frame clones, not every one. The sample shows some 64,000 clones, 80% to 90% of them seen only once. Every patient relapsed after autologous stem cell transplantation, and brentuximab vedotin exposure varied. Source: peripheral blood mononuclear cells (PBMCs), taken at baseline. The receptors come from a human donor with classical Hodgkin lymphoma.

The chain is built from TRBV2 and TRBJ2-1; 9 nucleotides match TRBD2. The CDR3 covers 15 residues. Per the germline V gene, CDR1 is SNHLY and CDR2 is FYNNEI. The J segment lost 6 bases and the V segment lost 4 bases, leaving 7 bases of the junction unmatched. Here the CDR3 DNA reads TGTGCCAGCAGTGTAGTTAGCGGGGGCCCCAATGAGCAGTTCTTC. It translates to CASSVVSGGPNEQFF.

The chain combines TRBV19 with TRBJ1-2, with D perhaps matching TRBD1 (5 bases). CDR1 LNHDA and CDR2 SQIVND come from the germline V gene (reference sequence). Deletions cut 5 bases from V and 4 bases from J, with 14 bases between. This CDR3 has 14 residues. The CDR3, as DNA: TGTGCCAGTAGTTTCGCAGGGTCGGGCTATGGCTACACCTTC. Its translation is CASSFAGSGYGYTF.

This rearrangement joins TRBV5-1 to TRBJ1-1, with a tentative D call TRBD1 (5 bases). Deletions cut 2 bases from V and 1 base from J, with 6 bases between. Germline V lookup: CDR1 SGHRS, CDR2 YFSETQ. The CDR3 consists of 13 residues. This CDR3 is CASSFTGNTEAFF. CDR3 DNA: TGCGCCAGCAGCTTCACAGGGAACACTGAAGCTTTCTTT. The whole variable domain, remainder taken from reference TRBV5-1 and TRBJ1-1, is KAGVTQTPRYLIKTRGQQVTLSCSPISGHRSVSWYQQTPGQGLQFLFEYFSETQRNKGNFPGRFSGRQFSNSRSEMNVSTLELGDSALYLCASSFTGNTEAFFGQGTRLTVV.

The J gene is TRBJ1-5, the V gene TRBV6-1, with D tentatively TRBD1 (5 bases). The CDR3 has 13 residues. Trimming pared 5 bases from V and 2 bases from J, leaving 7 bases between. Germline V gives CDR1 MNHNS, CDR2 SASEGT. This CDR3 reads CASSWDRNQPQHF. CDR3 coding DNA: TGTGCCAGCAGTTGGGACCGCAATCAGCCCCAGCATTTT.

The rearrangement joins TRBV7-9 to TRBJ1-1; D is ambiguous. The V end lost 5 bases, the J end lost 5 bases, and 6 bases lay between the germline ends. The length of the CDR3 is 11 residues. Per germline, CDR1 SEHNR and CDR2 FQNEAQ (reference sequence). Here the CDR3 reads CASSPVTEAFF. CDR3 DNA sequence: TGTGCCAGCAGCCCGGTAACTGAAGCTTTCTTT.

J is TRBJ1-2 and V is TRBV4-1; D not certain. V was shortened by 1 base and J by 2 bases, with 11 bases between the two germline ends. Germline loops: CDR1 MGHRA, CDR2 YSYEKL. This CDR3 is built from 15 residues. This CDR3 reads CASSQARVLNYGYTF. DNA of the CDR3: TGCGCCAGCAGCCAAGCTAGGGTCTTGAACTATGGCTACACCTTC.

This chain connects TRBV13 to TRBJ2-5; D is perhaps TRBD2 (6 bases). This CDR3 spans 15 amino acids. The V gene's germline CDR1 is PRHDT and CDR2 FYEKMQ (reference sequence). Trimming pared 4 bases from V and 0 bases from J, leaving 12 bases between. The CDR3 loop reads CASSSRGGNQETQYF. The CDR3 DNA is TGTGCCAGCAGCTCTCGTGGGGGGAACCAAGAGACCCAGTACTTC.

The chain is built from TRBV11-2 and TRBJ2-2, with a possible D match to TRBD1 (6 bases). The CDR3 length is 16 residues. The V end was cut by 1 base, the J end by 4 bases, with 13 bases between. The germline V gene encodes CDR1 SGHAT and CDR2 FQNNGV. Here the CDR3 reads CASSLVVRGATGELFF. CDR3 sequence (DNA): TGTGCCAGCAGCTTAGTTGTCAGGGGAGCCACCGGGGAGCTGTTTTTT.